The 5 T cell receptor beta chains below were found in one sample sequenced in a study of blood T cell repertoires in COVID-19. Only in-frame clones appear in the TCRdb table, and some are missing; sequencing was by immunoSEQ multiplex PCR. The table lists approximately 250,000 clones, approximately 90% of them singletons. The sample taken for sequencing was PBMCs or T cells enriched from blood (not recorded which). These receptors were taken from a woman in her forties with acute COVID-19.

V usage is TRBV19 and J usage is TRBJ2-2, with 10 bases matching TRBD1. CDR1 is LNHDA and CDR2 is SQIVND in the germline V gene (reference sequence). Germline trimming cut 8 bases from V and 5 bases from J; bases unmatched to any gene: 8. The CDR3 has 15 amino acids. The CDR3 DNA follows: TGTGCCAGTCACAACCGGGACAGGGGAACCGGGGAGCTGTTTTTT. Amino acids: CASHNRDRGTGELFF.

A word on this clone: Germline is not matched at one junction end, which may reflect a read error. Other DNA sequences in the sample encode the same CDR3. The chain combines TRBV2 with TRBJ2-7; 9 bases fit TRBD2. In germline, CDR1 is SNHLY, CDR2 FYNNEI. This CDR3 is 15 amino acids long. CDR3 bases: TGTGCCAGTAGTGAGACTAGCGGAAGCTCCTACGAGCAGTACTTC. As protein: CASSETSGSSYEQYF.

The chain employs TRBV13 and TRBJ2-1, with D possibly matching TRBD2 (7 bases). The germline gives CDR1 PRHDT, CDR2 FYEKMQ (reference sequence). The V and J ends lost 3 bases and 4 bases respectively, with 19 bases between them. This CDR3 is 17 amino acids long. The CDR3, as DNA: TGTGCCAGCAGCTTTAGGGCGGCGGGGGCTAATTACAATGAGCAGTTCTTC. It specifies CASSFRAAGANYNEQFF.

CDR3 residues: CASRRGRDNQPQHF. The CDR3 DNA follows: TGTGCCAGTCGTAGGGGGCGAGACAATCAGCCCCAGCATTTT. This rearrangement joins TRBV19 to TRBJ1-5, with 7 positions matching TRBD1. CDR1 and CDR2 (germline): LNHDA, SQIVND (reference sequence). This CDR3 region has 14 residues. V was clipped by 8 bases and J by 3 bases; unmatched bases: 7.

The rearrangement joins TRBV30 to TRBJ1-4; no reliable D call. The CDR3 contains 14 residues. The ends were cut back, 4 bases at V and 0 bases at J, with 9 bases in the middle. Germline CDR1 is GTSNPN and CDR2 is SVGIG (reference sequence). The CDR3 region has the DNA TGTGCCTGGACAGAGGCCGCAACTAATGAAAAACTGTTTTTT. This encodes CAWTEAATNEKLFF.